Below, 5 T cell receptor beta chains from the same sample are listed, as sequenced in a study of response to subunit inactivated influenza vaccine. TCRdb re-derived calls from the RT-PCR reads in MiXCR, one entry per CDR3 protein. The repertoire consists of 200,000 to 250,000 distinct CDR3 sequences, with less than 15% occurring once and the leading ten covering 7.8%. The sample consisted of non-naive T cells sorted from PBMCs, taken roughly 15 days before vaccination. All receptors derive from a man aged 45 to 65 who received an inactivated influenza vaccine.

This clonotype appeared a few times. The rearrangement joins TRBV11-2 to TRBJ2-1; the D gene could be TRBD1 or TRBD2 (5 bases each). Germline CDR1 and CDR2: SGHAT and FQNNGV. The V and J ends lost 7 bases and 7 bases respectively, with 20 bases between them. The CDR3 contains 15 residues. Here the CDR3 DNA reads TGTGCCAGCACCTCAGCGGCAGGGACGCGAAATGAGCAGTTCTTC. Protein: CASTSAAGTRNEQFF.

This rearrangement joins TRBV29-1 to TRBJ2-1; D possibly corresponds to TRBD2 (5 bases). V was pared by 6 bases and J by 9 bases, with 18 bases between. The CDR3 length is 13 residues. Germline assignment: CDR1 SQVTM and CDR2 ANQGSEA. CDR3 coding DNA: TGCAGCGTAGCCCCTACTAGTCTTTTTGAGCAGTTCTTC. As protein: CSVAPTSLFEQFF.

V usage is TRBV5-5 and J usage is TRBJ2-7; no clear D gene. Germline V gives CDR1 SGHKS, CDR2 YYEKEE (reference sequence). The V end was cut by 0 bases, the J end by 3 bases, with 13 bases between. The CDR3 has 15 residues. The CDR3 DNA is TGTGCCAGCAGCTTGGTCCGCCAGGCTATCTACGAGCAGTACTTC. Its translation: CASSLVRQAIYEQYF.

In this sample, this clonotype turned up a few times. The V gene is TRBV20-1, the J gene TRBJ1-1; maybe TRBD1 (6 bases). V was shortened by 3 bases and J by 1 base, with 12 bases between the two germline ends. Germline CDR1 reads DFQATT; CDR2 reads SNEGSKA (reference sequence). CDR3 length: 14 residues. CDR3 coding DNA: TGCAGTGCTAGGAGGGGACACCCGAACACTGAAGCTTTCTTT. It yields the protein CSARRGHPNTEAFF.

The rearrangement links TRBV20-1 to TRBJ1-2; possible D gene TRBD1, 5 bases. The CDR3 contains 14 residues. Germline CDR1 reads DFQATT; CDR2 reads SNEGSKA (reference sequence). V was shortened by 3 bases and J by 8 bases, with 19 bases between the two germline ends. The CDR3 spells CSARKLKGAPGYTF. Here the CDR3 DNA reads TGCAGTGCTAGGAAGTTGAAAGGGGCGCCCGGCTACACCTTC.